Below, 22 T cell receptor beta chains from the same sample are listed, as sequenced in a study of graft-versus-host responses after intestinal transplantation. Repertoires were generated with immunoSEQ multiplex PCR, while TCRdb's copy carries only in-frame clones and drops some. The repertoire holds tens of thousands of clones, with 75% to 90% as singletons. The sample consisted of PBMCs, taken more than 62 days after intestinal transplantation. These receptors all stem from a human patient who received an intestinal transplant, so some T cells may come from the graft donor.

This clone was detected a few times. CDR3 in DNA: TGTGCCAGCAGTGAAGTATATGGCAGTGTCGTGGGAAACACCATATATTTT. This sequence encodes CASSEVYGSVVGNTIYF. This chain uses TRBV6-1 with TRBJ1-3; D uncertain. V lost 1 base to trimming and J lost 4 bases, with 17 bases between them. Germline CDR1 MNHNS, CDR2 SASEGT. This CDR3 contains 17 residues.

As for this clone: Because it lacks the conserved phenylalanine or tryptophan at the end, this CDR3 is likely a read error. The chain combines TRBV15 with TRBJ1-5; maybe TRBD1 (5 bases). The CDR3 extends over 18 amino acids. Trimming took 0 bases from V and 4 from J, leaving 19 bases between them. Germline loops: CDR1 LNHNV, CDR2 YYDKDF (reference sequence). The CDR3 nucleotides read TGTGCCACCAGCAGAGATAGAGGAGGGAAAACAGGTAATCAGCCCCAGCATTGT. Translated, it gives CATSRDRGGKTGNQPQHC.

CDR3 region: CASSHYWVGDGYTF. The CDR3 DNA follows: TGCGCCAGCAGCCACTACTGGGTTGGGGATGGCTACACCTTC. The V gene is TRBV4-1, the J gene TRBJ1-2; D ambiguous. Germline CDR1 reads MGHRA; CDR2 reads YSYEKL. CDR3 length: 14 residues. Between the trimmed V and J ends, which lost 3 bases and 6 bases, there was a span of 14 bases.

The rearrangement joins TRBV5-1 to TRBJ1-6; 9 bases map to TRBD1. This CDR3 is built from 16 residues. Germline V gives CDR1 SGHRS, CDR2 YFSETQ. The trim removed 0 bases at V and 6 bases at J, leaving 4 bases unmatched. CDR3: CASSLVGTGLNSPLHF. The CDR3 bases are TGCGCCAGCAGCTTGGTCGGGACAGGGCTTAATTCACCCCTCCACTTT. Using reference TRBV5-1 and TRBJ1-6 for the parts outside the CDR3, the full variable domain is KAGVTQTPRYLIKTRGQQVTLSCSPISGHRSVSWYQQTPGQGLQFLFEYFSETQRNKGNFPGRFSGRQFSNSRSEMNVSTLELGDSALYLCASSLVGTGLNSPLHFGNGTRLTVT.

This chain links TRBV10-3 with TRBJ1-1; D call uncertain. Trimming cost V 6 bases and J 4 bases, with 15 bases left between them. CDR3 length: 14 residues. CDR1 and CDR2 from the germline V gene are ENHRY and SYGVKD. The chain's CDR3 is CAIRPLGVFTEAFF. The CDR3 DNA is TGTGCCATCAGACCATTGGGTGTTTTCACTGAAGCTTTCTTT.

The genes are TRBV5-1 and TRBJ1-2; possibly TRBD1 for D (6 bases). The CDR3 has 14 amino acids. Germline CDR1 SGHRS, CDR2 YFSETQ. V lost 2 bases to trimming and J lost 3 bases, with 11 bases between them. CDR3 amino acids: CASSLWTAYYGYTF. The CDR3 nucleotides are TGCGCCAGCAGCTTATGGACAGCCTACTATGGCTACACCTTC.

V gene TRBV6-6 combines with J gene TRBJ2-3; D uncertain. V lost 0 bases and J lost 4, with 14 bases in between. CDR3 length: 16 amino acids. Per germline, CDR1 MNHNY and CDR2 SVGAGI (reference sequence). The CDR3 spells CASSYSPGIGSDTQYF. In DNA, the CDR3 is TGTGCCAGCAGTTACTCGCCGGGTATAGGCTCAGATACGCAGTATTTT.

The chain joins TRBV14 to TRBJ1-2; D is undetermined. Germline V gene lookup returns CDR1 SGHDN and CDR2 FVKESK. The V and J ends lost 4 bases and 8 bases respectively, with 20 bases between them. This CDR3 has 15 amino acids. The CDR3 DNA reads as TGTGCCAGCAGCCGATGGACCGCCCCAGGTGAGGGCTACACCTTC. The encoded protein is CASSRWTAPGEGYTF.

The chain employs TRBV11-2 and TRBJ2-3; 10 bases align to TRBD2. Germline V gene data show CDR1 as SGHAT and CDR2 as FQNNGV. Trimming took 4 bases from V and 7 from J; bases not matched to a gene: 8. The CDR3 has 15 amino acids. The CDR3 spells CASSSQRGGRHTQYF. The CDR3 nucleotides are TGTGCCAGCAGCTCCCAGCGGGGGGGCCGACATACGCAGTATTTT.

The rearrangement uses TRBV9 and TRBJ2-1, with D unclear. Germline-derived CDR1 and CDR2 are SGDLS and YYNGEE. The V and J ends lost 4 bases and 5 bases respectively, with 10 bases between them. The CDR3 is 13 amino acids. The CDR3 sequence is CASSPPRHNEQFF. The CDR3 region has the DNA TGTGCCAGCAGCCCTCCGAGGCACAATGAGCAGTTCTTC.

The V gene is TRBV5-1, the J gene TRBJ2-7; 9 bases align to TRBD1. Losses at the gene ends were 0 bases for V and 5 bases for J; bases not matched to a gene: 3. This CDR3 contains 14 residues. Germline V gene sequence: CDR1 SGHRS, CDR2 YFSETQ. CDR3 DNA sequence: TGCGCCAGCAGCTTGGCGGGACAGGGCAACGAGCAGTACTTC. This translates into CASSLAGQGNEQYF.

V and J are TRBV2 and TRBJ2-1; the D is unclear. Germline CDR1 and CDR2: SNHLY and FYNNEI. V dropped 7 bases and J dropped 6 bases, with 16 bases sitting between them. CDR3 length equals 14 residues. CDR3 sequence reads: CASKDPNYGNEQFF. CDR3 sequence (DNA): TGTGCCAGCAAGGACCCAAATTACGGCAATGAGCAGTTCTTC.

This sequence joins TRBV30 and TRBJ2-4; 11 bases line up with TRBD1. CDR1 is GTSNPN and CDR2 is SVGIG in the germline V gene (reference sequence). The CDR3 extends over 19 amino acids. The ends lost 1 base at V and 2 bases at J; junction bases unmatched: 13. The CDR3 spells CAWSADRGPPRISKNIQYF. The DNA of the CDR3 is TGTGCCTGGAGTGCGGACAGGGGGCCCCCAAGGATATCCAAAAACATTCAGTACTTC. Filled out from reference TRBV30 and TRBJ2-4, the complete variable domain reads SQTIHQWPATLVQPVGSPLSLECTVEGTSNPNLYWYRQAAGRGLQLLFYSVGIGQISSEVPQNLSASRPQDRQFILSSKKLLLSDSGFYLCAWSADRGPPRISKNIQYFGAGTRLSVL.

Details on this clone: One junction end does not reproduce the germline sequence, and a read error may be involved. The V and J genes are TRBV5-1 and TRBJ1-4, with a possible D match to TRBD1 (5 bases). CDR1 SGHRS and CDR2 YFSETQ come from the germline V gene. The CDR3 runs 14 residues. The CDR3 sequence: CASSYTGLNEKQFF. CDR3 nucleotide sequence: TGCGCCAGCAGCTATACAGGTCTCAATGAAAAACAGTTTTTT.

The J gene is TRBJ2-7, the V gene TRBV5-1; 10 bases agree with TRBD1. The CDR3 runs to 16 residues. V lost 4 bases to trimming and J lost 5 bases; unmatched junction nucleotides: 12. The germline gives CDR1 SGHRS, CDR2 YFSETQ. The CDR3 sequence: CASSGAGTGVSHEQYF. CDR3 in DNA: TGCGCCAGCAGCGGGGCCGGGACAGGGGTTTCGCACGAGCAGTACTTC.

The CDR3 spells CASSITTVDGNYGYTF. The CDR3 region has the DNA TGTGCCAGTAGTATCACGACCGTGGACGGTAACTATGGCTACACCTTC. This rearrangement joins TRBV19 to TRBJ1-2; no firm D call. The germline CDR1 and CDR2 sequences are LNHDA and SQIVND (reference sequence). The CDR3 spans 16 residues. Trimming took off 3 bases at V and 1 base at J, with 15 bases between the two ends.

The V call is TRBV29-1, the J call TRBJ2-7, with D hard to call. The ends were cut back, 4 bases at V and 5 bases at J, with 9 bases in the middle. This CDR3 region has 11 residues. From germline, CDR1 is SQVTM and CDR2 ANQGSEA. The CDR3 loop is CSVGHIDEQYF. In nucleotides, the CDR3 is TGCAGCGTTGGGCATATCGACGAGCAGTACTTC.

This chain uses TRBV19 with TRBJ2-1, with TRBD1 identical over 8 bases. Unmatched junction bases numbered 4, after V lost 1 base and J lost 5 bases. From germline, CDR1 is LNHDA and CDR2 SQIVND (reference sequence). The CDR3 loop spans 15 amino acids. CDR3 loop: CASSIVGTGNNEQFF. The CDR3 DNA reads as TGTGCCAGTAGTATAGTTGGGACAGGTAACAATGAGCAGTTCTTC.

This clone was observed once. The genes are TRBV6-4 and TRBJ1-6; D might be TRBD1 (6 bases). Trimming cost V 0 bases and J 0 bases, with 12 bases left between them. Germline V CDR1 and CDR2: MRHNA, SNTAGT. This CDR3 region has 18 residues. The CDR3 reads CASSDSTGKASYNSPLHF. The CDR3 region has the DNA TGTGCCAGCAGTGACTCAACAGGGAAGGCCTCCTATAATTCACCCCTCCACTTT.

The chain employs TRBV7-3 and TRBJ2-6; D gene uncertain. The CDR3 loop spans 19 amino acids. The germline CDR1 and CDR2 sequences are SGHTA and FQGTGA. V was clipped by 5 bases and J by 5 bases, with 25 bases between them. The CDR3 loop reads CASSPARERLQSRANVLTF. The CDR3 DNA follows: TGTGCCAGCAGCCCAGCGAGAGAACGCTTACAAAGTCGGGCCAACGTCCTGACTTTC.

This rearrangement joins TRBV11-2 to TRBJ1-2, with 8 positions matching TRBD1. The V and J ends lost 3 bases and 6 bases, in that order; junction bases with no gene match: 3. This CDR3 has 13 residues. Per germline, CDR1 SGHAT and CDR2 FQNNGV. CDR3 loop: CASSLLDRDGYTF. The CDR3 nucleotides read TGTGCCAGCAGCTTGCTGGACAGGGATGGCTACACCTTC.

The genes are TRBV6-6 and TRBJ1-6; tentatively, D is TRBD1 (5 bases). Germline V lookup: CDR1 MNHNY, CDR2 SVGAGI (reference sequence). Trimming shortened V by 8 bases and J by 6 bases, and 17 bases separated the two germline ends. CDR3 length: 15 amino acids. The CDR3 region has the DNA TGTGCCAGCGGCACGGGGCGGTTTCTTAATTCACCCCTCCACTTT. This encodes CASGTGRFLNSPLHF.